This T cell receptor (beta chain) originates from a study of shared clonotypes between healthy human individuals. Here immunoSEQ multiplex PCR was the method, and the copy in TCRdb shows in-frame clones only, minus some. The sample has 550,000 to 850,000 clones, around 74% seen once; the top ten hold less than 2%. Germline V CDR1 and CDR2: MDHEN, SYDVKM. CDR3 size: 16 residues. V lost 2 bases and J 0 bases, leaving 11 bases between the germline ends. The chain links TRBV28 to TRBJ2-4; unclear D gene. The specimen was memory CD4+ T cells sorted from blood. Subset: CD45RA-negative fraction. The source is a woman aged 25 to 45 in good health. The CDR3 nucleotides are TGTGCCAGCAGTTTAGGGCAGTTTAAAGCCAAAAACATTCAGTACTTC. Residues: CASSLGQFKAKNIQYF. Combining the CDR3 with reference TRBV28 and TRBJ2-4 gives the whole variable domain DVKVTQSSRYLVKRTGEKVFLECVQDMDHENMFWYRQDPGLGLRLIYFSYDVKMKEKGDIPEGYSVSREKKERFSLILESASTNQTSMYLCASSLGQFKAKNIQYFGAGTRLSVL.